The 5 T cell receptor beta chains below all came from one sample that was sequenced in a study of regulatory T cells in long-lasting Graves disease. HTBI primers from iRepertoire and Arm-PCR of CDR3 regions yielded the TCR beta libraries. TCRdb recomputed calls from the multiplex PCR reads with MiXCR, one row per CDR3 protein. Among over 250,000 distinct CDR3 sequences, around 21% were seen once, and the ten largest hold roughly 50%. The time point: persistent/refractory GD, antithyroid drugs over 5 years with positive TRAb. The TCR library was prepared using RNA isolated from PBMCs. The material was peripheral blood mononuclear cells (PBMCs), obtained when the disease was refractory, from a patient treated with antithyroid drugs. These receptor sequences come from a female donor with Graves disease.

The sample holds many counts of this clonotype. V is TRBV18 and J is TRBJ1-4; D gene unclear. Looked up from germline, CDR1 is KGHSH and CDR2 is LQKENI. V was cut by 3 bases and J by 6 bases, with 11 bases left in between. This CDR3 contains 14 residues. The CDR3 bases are TGTGCCAGCTCACCTTACGGGGTTGATGAAAAACTGTTTTTT. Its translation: CASSPYGVDEKLFF.

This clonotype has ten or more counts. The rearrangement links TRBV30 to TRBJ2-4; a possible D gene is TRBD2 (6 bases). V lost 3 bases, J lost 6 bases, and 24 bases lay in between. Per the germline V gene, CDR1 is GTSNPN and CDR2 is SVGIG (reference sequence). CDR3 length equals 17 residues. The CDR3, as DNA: TGTGCCTGGAGATCAGCGTCGGCGGCGGAGGGACGAAACATTCAGTACTTC. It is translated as CAWRSASAAEGRNIQYF.

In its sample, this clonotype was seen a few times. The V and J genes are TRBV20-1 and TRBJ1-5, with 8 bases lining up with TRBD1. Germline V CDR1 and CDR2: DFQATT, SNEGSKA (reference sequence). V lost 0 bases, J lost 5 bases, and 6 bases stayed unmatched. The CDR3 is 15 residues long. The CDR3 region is CSAREGSTGDQPQHF. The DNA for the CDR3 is TGCAGTGCTAGAGAGGGCTCGACAGGGGATCAGCCCCAGCATTTT.

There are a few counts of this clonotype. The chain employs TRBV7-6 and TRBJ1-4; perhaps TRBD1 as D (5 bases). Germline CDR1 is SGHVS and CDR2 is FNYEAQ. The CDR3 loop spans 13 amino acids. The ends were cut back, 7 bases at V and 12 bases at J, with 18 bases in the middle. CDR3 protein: CASKGTVEGELFF. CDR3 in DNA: TGTGCCAGCAAGGGGACGGTTGAGGGAGAACTGTTTTTT.

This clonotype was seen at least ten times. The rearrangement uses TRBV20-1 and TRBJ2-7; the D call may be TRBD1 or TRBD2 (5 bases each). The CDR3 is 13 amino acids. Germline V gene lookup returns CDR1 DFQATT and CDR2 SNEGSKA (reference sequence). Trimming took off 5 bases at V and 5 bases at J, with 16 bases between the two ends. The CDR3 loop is CSAYSGTVDEQYF. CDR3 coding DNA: TGCAGTGCTTACTCCGGGACGGTTGACGAGCAGTACTTC.